Below, 32 T cell receptor beta chains from the same sample are listed, as sequenced in a study of early T cells in non-severe SARS-CoV-2 infection. MiXCR, applied by TCRdb to the 5' RACE reads, yields one record per CDR3 protein. The data contain around 80,000 distinct CDR3 sequences, less than 11% of them singletons. The sequencing used whole blood, collected at baseline. The receptor set was obtained from an adult who was a healthcare worker with PCR-confirmed SARS-CoV-2 infection or an uninfected control (not recorded which).

At least ten counts were recorded for this clonotype. This chain links TRBV10-3 with TRBJ2-1; TRBD1 matches at 8 bases. Germline V gene sequence: CDR1 ENHRY, CDR2 SYGVKD. The ends lost 4 bases at V and 5 bases at J; junction bases unmatched: 4. CDR3 length: 14 residues. For the CDR3, the DNA is TGTGCCATCAGTGTTGGGACAGGAGACAATGAGCAGTTCTTC. Translation gives CAISVGTGDNEQFF.

In its sample, this clonotype was seen a few times. This chain links TRBV3-1 with TRBJ1-1; D is ambiguous. CDR1 is LGHDT, CDR2 YNNKEL, per germline (reference sequence). This CDR3 comprises 12 residues. V was clipped by 5 bases and J by 5 bases, with 9 bases between them. This CDR3 is CASSTGKTEAFF. DNA for the CDR3: TGTGCCAGCAGCACCGGGAAGACTGAAGCTTTCTTT.

This clonotype was seen at least ten times. CDR3 DNA: TGCAGTGCTAGAGATGGGGGGACTACATCAGGTGAGCAGTTCTTC. It codes for CSARDGGTTSGEQFF. The J gene is TRBJ2-1, the V gene TRBV20-1; 7 nucleotides match TRBD2. This CDR3 spans 15 amino acids. Germline lookup yields CDR1 DFQATT and CDR2 SNEGSKA (reference sequence). The V segment lost 0 bases and the J segment 9 bases; nucleotides outside the gene matches: 11.

The table lists this clonotype with a few counts. The V gene is TRBV28, the J gene TRBJ1-1; D is undetermined. This CDR3 contains 14 residues. V was trimmed by 6 bases and J by 4 bases, leaving 15 bases between them. Germline lookup yields CDR1 MDHEN and CDR2 SYDVKM. The CDR3, as DNA: TGTGCCAGCAGGGAACGGGTTGGAGGCACTGAAGCTTTCTTT. It translates to CASRERVGGTEAFF.

This clonotype showed up just a few times. The rearrangement joins TRBV11-2 to TRBJ2-2; D not resolved. V was trimmed by 5 bases and J by 1 base, leaving 8 bases between them. This CDR3 region has 14 residues. Germline V gene lookup returns CDR1 SGHAT and CDR2 FQNNGV. The CDR3 region is CASSRRGNTGELFF. DNA of the CDR3: TGTGCCAGCAGCCGACGCGGGAACACCGGGGAGCTGTTTTTT.

This clonotype was observed many times. The chain carries TRBV5-1 and TRBJ1-2; D gene uncertain. CDR3 length: 14 residues. Trimming took off 4 bases at V and 6 bases at J, with 16 bases between the two ends. CDR1 and CDR2 from the germline V gene are SGHRS and YFSETQ. Written as DNA, the CDR3 is TGCGCCAGCAGCCCGCTTAATACCGGAGATGGCTACACCTTC. Protein: CASSPLNTGDGYTF.

V and J are TRBV6-1 and TRBJ2-1, with 12 nucleotides matching TRBD2. This CDR3 region has 14 residues. Per germline, CDR1 MNHNS and CDR2 SASEGT. The V segment lost 11 bases and the J segment 4 bases; nucleotides outside the gene matches: 6. CDR3 DNA: TGTGCCGGACGGACTAGCGGGATTTACAATGAGCAGTTCTTC. This gives the protein CAGRTSGIYNEQFF.

The chain links TRBV7-7 to TRBJ2-1, with 8 positions matching TRBD1. CDR3 length: 14 amino acids. CDR1 SSHAT and CDR2 FNYEAQ come from the germline V gene (reference sequence). V shed 1 base, J shed 9 bases, and the junction held 5 bases outside the gene matches. CDR3 sequence: CASSLGGQGTEQFF. Here the CDR3 DNA reads TGTGCCAGCAGCTTAGGAGGACAGGGCACTGAGCAGTTCTTC. Together with reference TRBV7-7 and TRBJ2-1, the CDR3 gives the full variable domain: GAGVSQSPRYKVTKRGQDVTLRCDPISSHATLYWYQQALGQGPEFLTYFNYEAQPDKSGLPSDRFSAERPEGSISTLTIQRTEQRDSAMYRCASSLGGQGTEQFFGPGTRLTVL.

J is TRBJ2-2 and V is TRBV11-2; TRBD2 is a possible D gene (6 bases). V lost 10 bases and J lost 6, with 15 bases in between. Germline assignment: CDR1 SGHAT and CDR2 FQNNGV. The CDR3 runs 13 residues. CDR3 DNA sequence: TGTGCCACCGGAGGGGTGAGGGCCGGGGAGCTGTTTTTT. It is translated as CATGGVRAGELFF.

This clonotype appeared a few times. The rearrangement links TRBV3-1 to TRBJ1-5, with 7 bases aligning to TRBD1. With V trimmed by 0 bases and J by 6 bases, 5 bases remained unmatched. The CDR3 is 15 residues long. The V gene's germline CDR1 is LGHDT and CDR2 YNNKEL (reference sequence). This CDR3 is CASSQDAGGSQPQHF. Here the CDR3 DNA reads TGTGCCAGCAGCCAAGATGCAGGGGGGTCTCAGCCCCAGCATTTT.

V and J are TRBV28 and TRBJ2-1, with a possible D match to TRBD2 (6 bases). V lost 8 bases, J lost 3 bases, and 17 bases lay in between. CDR3 length equals 15 residues. Germline lookup yields CDR1 MDHEN and CDR2 SYDVKM. The CDR3 bases are TGTGCCAGCCTCAGAAATCGGGACTTCTACAATGAGCAGTTCTTC. Protein product: CASLRNRDFYNEQFF.

Only a few counts were recorded for this clonotype. V gene TRBV28 combines with J gene TRBJ2-5, with D possibly being TRBD1 or TRBD2 (5 bases each). Per germline, CDR1 MDHEN and CDR2 SYDVKM. V was cut by 7 bases and J by 5 bases, with 23 bases left in between. This CDR3 has 16 amino acids. The CDR3 protein is CASTKGRDLSTETQYF. CDR3 sequence (DNA): TGTGCCAGCACTAAGGGACGGGACCTTTCCACGGAGACCCAGTACTTC.

The table lists this clonotype with a few counts. The rearrangement uses TRBV18 and TRBJ1-2; a possible D gene is TRBD1 (5 bases). V was pared by 4 bases and J by 8 bases, with 20 bases between. The CDR3 loop spans 15 amino acids. Germline loops: CDR1 KGHSH, CDR2 LQKENI. The CDR3 region is CASSLNARGEGGYTF. The CDR3, as DNA: TGTGCCAGCTCACTTAATGCCCGAGGGGAAGGCGGCTACACCTTC.

The sample holds many counts of this clonotype. V usage is TRBV2 and J usage is TRBJ2-7; TRBD2 matches at 12 bases. After removal of 7 bases from V and 5 bases from J, the junction contained 12 bases not matched to a gene. Per the germline V gene, CDR1 is SNHLY and CDR2 is FYNNEI. This CDR3 spans 16 amino acids. The DNA of the CDR3 is TGTGCCAGCAAACCACGACTAGCGGGAGTTTCCCACGAGCAGTACTTC. Translation: CASKPRLAGVSHEQYF.

This clonotype was seen a few times. This chain links TRBV6-2 or TRBV6-3 with TRBJ2-3; 10 bases agree with TRBD2. Trimming cost V 6 bases and J 2 bases; bases outside gene matches: 8. The CDR3 extends over 16 amino acids. The V gene's germline CDR1 is MNHEY and CDR2 SVGEGT. The CDR3 DNA follows: TGTGCCAGCAGGCGCACAACTAGCGGGATCACAGATACGCAGTATTTT. This gives the protein CASRRTTSGITDTQYF.

This clonotype was seen a handful of times. J is TRBJ2-7 and V is TRBV20-1, with TRBD2 matching 8 bases. Trimming cost V 5 bases and J 13 bases; bases outside gene matches: 7. CDR3 length: 10 residues. Per the germline V gene, CDR1 is DFQATT and CDR2 is SNEGSKA (reference sequence). The DNA for the CDR3 is TGCAGTGCTTACGATAGCGGGACCTACTTC. This translates into CSAYDSGTYF.

V is TRBV7-9 and J is TRBJ2-7; the D is unclear. Germline V gene data show CDR1 as SEHNR and CDR2 as FQNEAQ (reference sequence). Trimming stripped 7 bases from V and 0 bases from J, with 7 bases between. This CDR3 contains 12 residues. This CDR3 is CASTRTSYEQYF. In nucleotides, the CDR3 is TGTGCCAGCACTAGAACCTCCTACGAGCAGTACTTC.

This clonotype appeared many times. The CDR3: CASSSSSGSSTDTQYF. The CDR3 region has the DNA TGTGCCAGCAGTTCCTCTAGCGGCTCTAGCACAGATACGCAGTATTTT. This chain uses TRBV28 with TRBJ2-3; 7 bases align to TRBD2. V shed 4 bases, J shed 0 bases, and the junction held 7 bases outside the gene matches. Germline V gene data show CDR1 as MDHEN and CDR2 as SYDVKM. CDR3 length: 16 residues.

The V and J genes are TRBV9 and TRBJ1-3; D is uncertain. Trimming shortened V by 4 bases and J by 8 bases, and 10 bases separated the two germline ends. The CDR3 covers 12 residues. Per germline, CDR1 SGDLS and CDR2 YYNGEE. The CDR3 bases are TGTGCCAGCAGCTACGCCGGGGACACCATATATTTT. Translated: CASSYAGDTIYF. Full variable domain (rest looked up from reference TRBV9 and TRBJ1-3): DSGVTQTPKHLITATGQRVTLRCSPRSGDLSVYWYQQSLDQGLQFLIQYYNGEERAKGNILERFSAQQFPDLHSELNLSSLELGDSALYFCASSYAGDTIYFGEGSWLTVV.

This clonotype was found a few times. The CDR3 DNA sequence: TGTGCCAGTAGTATGCCGCGTTGGCGGGAGAAAGGCGGCGGGGAGCTGTTTTTT. Its protein is CASSMPRWREKGGGELFF. The chain links TRBV19 to TRBJ2-2; 7 bases match TRBD2. The germline CDR1 and CDR2 sequences are LNHDA and SQIVND (reference sequence). V shed 3 bases, J shed 7 bases, and the junction held 17 bases outside the gene matches. The CDR3 extends over 18 amino acids.

This clonotype has more than one count but fewer than ten. The rearrangement joins TRBV12-3 or TRBV12-4 to TRBJ2-7; 8 nucleotides align to TRBD2. This CDR3 is built from 14 residues. V was clipped by 6 bases and J by 0 bases; unmatched bases: 4. Here the CDR3 DNA reads TGTGCCAGCAGAACTAGCGGTTTCTCCTACGAGCAGTACTTC. It codes for CASRTSGFSYEQYF.

The chain uses TRBV20-1 and TRBJ2-1; D may be TRBD1 (6 bases). Germline CDR1 reads DFQATT; CDR2 reads SNEGSKA (reference sequence). The CDR3 loop spans 16 amino acids. Trimming left V 1 base short and J 7 bases short, with 20 bases between. The CDR3 region has the DNA TGCAGTGCTAGAGGCCAGGACAGAGGTATTCTTAATGAGCAGTTCTTC. Translated: CSARGQDRGILNEQFF.

In its sample, this clonotype was seen many times. V and J are TRBV7-2 and TRBJ2-4, with 8 bases fitting TRBD2. The CDR3 covers 20 residues. In germline, CDR1 is SGHTA, CDR2 FQGNSA. V lost 4 bases, J lost 3 bases, and 20 bases stayed unmatched. This CDR3 is CASSYSSEGTWGTSKNIQYF. CDR3 bases: TGTGCCAGCAGCTACTCCAGTGAAGGGACTTGGGGGACTAGCAAAAACATTCAGTACTTC.

In its sample, this clonotype was seen a few times. The CDR3 DNA reads as TGCAGTGCTGCGACTAGCGGGAGGACAGATACGCAGTATTTT. Encoded protein: CSAATSGRTDTQYF. The chain carries TRBV20-1 and TRBJ2-3; TRBD2 aligns across 13 bases. The V segment lost 5 bases and the J segment 3 bases; nucleotides outside the gene matches: 2. The CDR3 consists of 14 residues. Germline loops: CDR1 DFQATT, CDR2 SNEGSKA (reference sequence).

The table lists this clonotype with a few counts. The chain links TRBV27 to TRBJ1-6; TRBD1 aligns across 7 bases. This CDR3 contains 14 residues. Germline lookup yields CDR1 MNHEY and CDR2 SMNVEV (reference sequence). V shed 6 bases and J 9 bases; nucleotides not matched to a gene: 8. The CDR3 here is CASRPTGAASPLHF. Here the CDR3 DNA reads TGTGCCAGCAGACCCACAGGGGCGGCTTCACCCCTCCACTTT.

The chain uses TRBV6-1 and TRBJ2-5; D uncertain. The CDR3 spans 15 residues. CDR1 and CDR2 from the germline V gene are MNHNS and SASEGT. V lost 2 bases and J 1 base, leaving 11 bases between the germline ends. The CDR3 region is CASSENWRSQETQYF. CDR3 DNA: TGTGCCAGCAGTGAAAATTGGCGATCCCAAGAGACCCAGTACTTC.

This chain connects TRBV20-1 to TRBJ2-7; D is undetermined. Trimming shortened V by 0 bases and J by 4 bases, and 10 bases separated the two germline ends. Per germline, CDR1 DFQATT and CDR2 SNEGSKA (reference sequence). The CDR3 is made up of 13 amino acids. CDR3 in amino acids: CSARDLGGYEQYF. The CDR3 DNA reads as TGCAGTGCTAGAGATTTGGGCGGTTACGAGCAGTACTTC.

This clonotype appeared many times. The chain joins TRBV28 to TRBJ2-4, with D maybe TRBD1 (6 bases). This CDR3 comprises 14 residues. Germline V CDR1 and CDR2: MDHEN, SYDVKM. The germline V and J ends were trimmed by 6 bases and 2 bases, with 11 bases remaining between them. CDR3 residues: CASRATGPKNIQYF. CDR3 DNA sequence: TGTGCCAGCAGGGCGACAGGACCCAAAAACATTCAGTACTTC.

This clonotype was observed many times. The rearrangement links TRBV20-1 to TRBJ2-7; the D is unclear. Trimming pared 0 bases from V and 5 bases from J, leaving 14 bases between. The V gene's germline CDR1 is DFQATT and CDR2 SNEGSKA (reference sequence). This CDR3 region has 14 residues. The CDR3 nucleotides are TGCAGTGCTAGAGAGGGATCGCGAGACAACGAGCAGTACTTC. Amino acids: CSAREGSRDNEQYF.

This clonotype was found many times. The J gene is TRBJ2-7, the V gene TRBV6-2 or TRBV6-3; D gene unclear. The V and J ends lost 5 bases and 0 bases respectively, with 14 bases between them. In germline, CDR1 is MNHEY, CDR2 SVGEGT. The CDR3 spans 15 residues. CDR3 protein: CASSHNSLGSYEQYF. For the CDR3, the DNA is TGTGCCAGCAGTCATAATTCCCTGGGCTCCTACGAGCAGTACTTC.

The V call is TRBV18, the J call TRBJ1-6; D is unresolved. The CDR3 covers 15 residues. The ends were cut back, 3 bases at V and 6 bases at J, with 12 bases in the middle. Germline lookup yields CDR1 KGHSH and CDR2 LQKENI. The DNA for the CDR3 is TGTGCCAGCTCACCGGGAGGGCACCGTAATTCACCCCTCCACTTT. Its translation is CASSPGGHRNSPLHF.

This chain links TRBV28 with TRBJ2-7, with D perhaps matching TRBD1 or TRBD2 (5 bases each). This CDR3 is 14 amino acids long. CDR1 is MDHEN, CDR2 SYDVKM, per germline. Trimming pared 7 bases from V and 1 base from J, leaving 14 bases between. The CDR3 reads CASKPGTPSYEQYF. CDR3 coding DNA: TGTGCCAGCAAACCCGGGACCCCGTCCTACGAGCAGTACTTC.